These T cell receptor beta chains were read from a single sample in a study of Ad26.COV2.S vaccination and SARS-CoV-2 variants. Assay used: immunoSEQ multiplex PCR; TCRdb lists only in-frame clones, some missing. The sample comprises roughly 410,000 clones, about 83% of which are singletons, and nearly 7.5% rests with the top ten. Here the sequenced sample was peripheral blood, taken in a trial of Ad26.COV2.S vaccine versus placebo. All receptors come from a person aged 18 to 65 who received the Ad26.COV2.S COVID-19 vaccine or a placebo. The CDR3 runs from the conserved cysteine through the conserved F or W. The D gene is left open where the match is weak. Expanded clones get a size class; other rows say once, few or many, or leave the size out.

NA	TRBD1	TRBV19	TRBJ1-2	CASTMGQGLARGYTF	TGTGCCAGTACCATGGGACAGGGCCTGGCGCGCGGCTACACCTTC
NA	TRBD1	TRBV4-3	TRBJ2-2	CASSQGGQYTGELFF	TGCGCCAGCAGCCAAGGGGGACAGTACACCGGGGAGCTGTTTTTT
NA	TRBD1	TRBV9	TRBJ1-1	CASSVAGTENTEAFF	TGTGCCAGCAGCGTAGCCGGGACAGAGAACACTGAAGCTTTCTTT
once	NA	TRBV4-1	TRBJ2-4	CASSQDRRDSDIQYF	TGCGCCAGCAGCCAAGATCGTAGGGACTCGGATATTCAGTACTTC
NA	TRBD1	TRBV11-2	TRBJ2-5	CASRLGQGKETQYF	TGTGCCAGCAGGTTGGGACAGGGGAAAGAGACCCAGTACTTC
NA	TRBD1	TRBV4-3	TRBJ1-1	CASSPWTGKDGEAFF	TGCGCCAGCAGCCCCTGGACAGGGAAGGATGGGGAGGCTTTCTTT
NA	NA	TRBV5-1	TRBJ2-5	CASSSSGRDETQYF	TGCGCCAGCAGCTCCTCAGGGCGCGATGAGACCCAGTACTTC
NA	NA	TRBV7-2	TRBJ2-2	CASNDRNTGELFF	TGTGCCAGCAACGATCGGAACACCGGGGAGCTGTTTTTT
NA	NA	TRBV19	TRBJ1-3	CASSGNTIYF	TGTGCCAGTTCTGGAAACACCATATATTTT
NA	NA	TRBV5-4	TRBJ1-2	CASSLEGAGYTF	TGTGCCAGCAGCTTGGAGGGCGCGGGCTACACCTTC
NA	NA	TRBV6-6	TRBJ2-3	CASRGTYGRDTQYF	TGTGCCAGCAGGGGGACCTATGGGAGGGATACGCAGTATTTT
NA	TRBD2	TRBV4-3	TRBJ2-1	CASSQDWGGSRNEQFF	TGCGCCAGCAGCCAAGATTGGGGGGGTTCGAGGAATGAGCAGTTCTTC
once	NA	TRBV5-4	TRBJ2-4	CASSLALAGEGKNIQYF	TGTGCCAGCAGCTTGGCCTTGGCAGGGGAAGGCAAAAACATTCAGTACTTC
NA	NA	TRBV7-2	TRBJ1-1	CASSFYFKNTEAFF	TGTGCCAGCAGCTTTTATTTCAAGAACACTGAAGCTTTCTTT
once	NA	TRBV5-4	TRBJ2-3	CASSLGAGGWTDTQYF	TGTGCCAGCAGCTTGGGGGCCGGTGGTTGGACAGATACGCAGTATTTT
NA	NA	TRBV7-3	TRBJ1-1	CASSSRRAEAFF	TGTGCCAGCAGCTCAAGGAGGGCTGAAGCTTTCTTT
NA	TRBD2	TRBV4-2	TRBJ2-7	CASASGRAYEQYF	TGTGCCAGCGCTAGCGGGAGGGCCTACGAGCAGTACTTC
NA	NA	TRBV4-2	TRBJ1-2	CASSQGYNYGYTF	TGTGCCAGCAGCCAAGGGTACAACTATGGCTACACCTTC
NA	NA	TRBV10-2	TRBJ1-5	CASSSSHSNQPQHF	TGCGCCAGCAGCTCGTCTCATAGCAATCAGCCCCAGCATTTT
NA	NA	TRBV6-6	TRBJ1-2	CASSSNQGYGYTF	TGTGCCAGCAGTTCCAACCAGGGCTATGGCTACACCTTC
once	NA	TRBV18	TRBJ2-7	CASSPTVGRDQQYF	TGTGCCAGCTCACCCACTGTAGGCAGGGATCAGCAGTACTTC
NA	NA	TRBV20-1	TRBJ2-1	CSANRLDEQFF	TGCAGTGCTAATCGTTTGGATGAGCAGTTCTTC
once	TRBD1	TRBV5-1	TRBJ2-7	CASGETGIYEQYF	TGCGCCAGCGGGGAGACAGGGATCTACGAGCAGTACTTC
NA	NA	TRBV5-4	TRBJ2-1	CASSLGYGEIGNEQFF	TGTGCCAGCAGCTTGGGTTACGGGGAGATTGGCAATGAGCAGTTCTTC
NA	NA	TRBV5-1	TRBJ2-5	CASSPTGVGETQYF	TGCGCCAGCAGCCCCACCGGGGTCGGAGAGACCCAGTACTTC
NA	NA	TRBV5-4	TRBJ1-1	CASSLAQGTEAFF	TGTGCCAGCAGCTTGGCCCAGGGGACTGAAGCTTTCTTT
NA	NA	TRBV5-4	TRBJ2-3	CASSLQASTDTQYF	TGTGCCAGCAGCTTGCAGGCGAGCACAGATACGCAGTATTTT
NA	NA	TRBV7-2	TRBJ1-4	CASSLDRDEKLFF	TGTGCCAGCAGCTTAGACAGGGATGAAAAACTGTTTTTT
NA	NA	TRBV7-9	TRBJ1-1	CASSLAGRETQAFF	TGTGCCAGCAGCTTGGCGGGCAGGGAGACTCAAGCTTTCTTT
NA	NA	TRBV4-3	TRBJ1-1	CASSQTSTYYTRTDSTEAFF	TGCGCCAGCAGCCAAACCTCAACCTACTACACTCGGACAGATTCCACTGAAGCTTTCTTT
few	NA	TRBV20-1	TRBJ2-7	CSASGQQLEQYF	TGCAGTGCTAGTGGCCAGCAGCTCGAGCAGTACTTC
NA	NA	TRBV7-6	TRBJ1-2	CASSRTPDSNYGYTF	TGTGCCAGCAGCCGCACGCCAGACTCTAACTATGGCTACACCTTC
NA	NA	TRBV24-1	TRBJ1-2	CATSDPTGYGYTF	TGTGCCACCAGTGATCCTACAGGGTATGGCTACACCTTC
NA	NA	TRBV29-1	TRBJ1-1	CSVEGRGFGGAFF	TGCAGCGTTGAAGGCCGGGGCTTCGGCGGGGCTTTCTTT
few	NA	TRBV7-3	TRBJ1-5	CASSLTGDQPQHF	TGTGCCAGCAGCTTAACGGGAGATCAGCCCCAGCATTTT
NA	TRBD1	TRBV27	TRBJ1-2	CASSTTGGSGYGYTF	TGTGCCAGCAGTACCACAGGGGGTAGTGGATATGGCTACACCTTC
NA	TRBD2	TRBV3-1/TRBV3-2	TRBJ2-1	CASSRQASGTYNEQFF	TGTGCCAGCAGCCGACAAGCTAGCGGGACCTACAATGAGCAGTTCTTC
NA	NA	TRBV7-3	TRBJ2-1	CASSSPPDNEQFF	TGTGCCAGCAGCTCCCCTCCGGATAATGAGCAGTTCTTC
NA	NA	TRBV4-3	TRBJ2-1	CASSQDRWGFPSNEQFF	TGCGCCAGCAGCCAAGATCGGTGGGGGTTTCCTAGCAATGAGCAGTTCTTC
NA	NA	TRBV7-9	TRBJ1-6	CASQTADSRSPLHF	TGTGCCAGCCAAACGGCCGACAGCCGTTCACCCCTCCACTTT
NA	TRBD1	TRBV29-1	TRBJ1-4	CSVDFQGARCEKLFF	TGCAGCGTTGATTTTCAGGGGGCGAGATGTGAAAAACTGTTTTTT
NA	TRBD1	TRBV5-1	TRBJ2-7	CASNPGQGRIPYYEQYF	TGCGCCAGCAATCCTGGACAGGGTCGAATACCCTACTACGAGCAGTACTTC
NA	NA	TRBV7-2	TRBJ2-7	CASSPGSGYEQYF	TGTGCCAGCAGCCCGGGATCAGGCTACGAGCAGTACTTC
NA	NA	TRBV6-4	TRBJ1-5	CASSAFRVGQPQHF	TGTGCCAGCAGTGCGTTCAGGGTCGGTCAGCCCCAGCATTTT
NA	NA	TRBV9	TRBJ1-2	CASSVGRKANYGYTF	TGTGCCAGCAGCGTAGGGCGGAAGGCTAACTATGGCTACACCTTC
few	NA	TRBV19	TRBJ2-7	CASSIVGGYEQYF	TGTGCCAGTAGTATAGTAGGGGGCTACGAGCAGTACTTC
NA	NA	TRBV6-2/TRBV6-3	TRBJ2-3	CASSYPSAGGIEDTQYF	TGTGCCAGCAGTTACCCCTCGGCAGGGGGGATAGAAGATACGCAGTATTTT
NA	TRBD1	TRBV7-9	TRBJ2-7	CASQGAYEQYF	TGTGCCAGTCAGGGGGCCTACGAGCAGTACTTC
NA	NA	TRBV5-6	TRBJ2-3	CASSREDTQYF	TGTGCCAGCAGCCGTGAGGATACGCAGTATTTT
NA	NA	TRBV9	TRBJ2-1	CASSPRASSYNEQFF	TGTGCCAGCAGCCCCAGGGCTAGCTCGTACAATGAGCAGTTCTTC
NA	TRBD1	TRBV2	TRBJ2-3	CASSDVVAGQGDTQYF	TGTGCCAGCAGTGACGTGGTAGCGGGACAGGGGGATACGCAGTATTTT
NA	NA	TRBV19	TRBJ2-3	CASRADTDTQYF	TGTGCCAGTAGGGCCGACACAGATACGCAGTATTTT
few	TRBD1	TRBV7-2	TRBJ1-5	CASSSQGGGTQPQHF	TGTGCCAGCAGCTCCCAGGGGGGAGGGACTCAGCCCCAGCATTTT
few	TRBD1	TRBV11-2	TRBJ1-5	CASSLISGGNQPQHF	TGTGCCAGCAGCTTAATTTCAGGGGGAAATCAGCCCCAGCATTTT
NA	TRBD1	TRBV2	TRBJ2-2	CASSGNRDRGRRDTGELFF	TGTGCCAGCAGTGGGAACCGGGACAGGGGGCGAAGGGACACCGGGGAGCTGTTTTTT
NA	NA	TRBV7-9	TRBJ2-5	CASSFVGRGETQYF	TGTGCCAGCAGCTTCGTGGGGCGGGGAGAGACCCAGTACTTC
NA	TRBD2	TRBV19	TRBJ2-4	CASSRTGGEAKNIQYF	TGTGCCAGTAGTCGGACGGGGGGGGAAGCCAAAAACATTCAGTACTTC
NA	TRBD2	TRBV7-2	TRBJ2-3	CASSLAAGAGTDTQYF	TGTGCCAGCAGCCTGGCAGCGGGGGCCGGCACAGATACGCAGTATTTT
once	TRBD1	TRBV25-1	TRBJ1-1	CASRGQGLITEAFF	TGTGCCAGCAGAGGACAGGGGTTGATCACTGAAGCTTTCTTT
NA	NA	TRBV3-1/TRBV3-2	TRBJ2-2	CASSQDWGGKNTGELFF	TGTGCCAGCAGCCAAGATTGGGGGGGCAAGAACACCGGGGAGCTGTTTTTT